This TCR beta chain was recorded in a study of blood T cell repertoires in COVID-19. Trimming took off 4 bases at V and 5 bases at J, with 9 bases between the two ends. The CDR3 has 14 residues. Germline lookup yields CDR1 LNHDA and CDR2 SQIVND (reference sequence). The table came from immunoSEQ multiplex PCR; TCRdb's copy has only in-frame clones and leaves some out. The sample records about 170,000 clones, about 87% being singletons. The sequence came from a man aged 55 to 70 with COVID-19, enrolled during active disease. The sequenced material came from peripheral blood. V usage is TRBV19 and J usage is TRBJ1-6; D gene unclear. CDR3 residues: CASSTQIDNSPLHF. CDR3 nucleotide sequence: TGTGCCAGTAGTACCCAGATCGATAATTCACCCCTCCACTTT.